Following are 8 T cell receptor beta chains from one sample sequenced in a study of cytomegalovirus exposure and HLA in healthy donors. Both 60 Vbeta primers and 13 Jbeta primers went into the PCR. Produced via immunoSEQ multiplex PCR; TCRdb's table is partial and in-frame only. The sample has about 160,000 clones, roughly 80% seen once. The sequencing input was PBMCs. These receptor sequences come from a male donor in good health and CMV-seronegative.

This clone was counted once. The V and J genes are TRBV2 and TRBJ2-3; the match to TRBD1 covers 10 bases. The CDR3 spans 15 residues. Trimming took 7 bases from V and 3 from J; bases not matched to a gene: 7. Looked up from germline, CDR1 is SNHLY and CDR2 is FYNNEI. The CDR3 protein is CASIQTGGFTDTQYF. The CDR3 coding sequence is TGTGCCAGCATTCAGACAGGGGGCTTTACAGATACGCAGTATTTT.

CDR3 sequence reads: CASSLAIATRELFF. The CDR3, as DNA: TGTGCCAGCAGCTTAGCGATCGCGACAAGGGAGCTGTTTTTT. The J gene is TRBJ2-2, the V gene TRBV7-9; the D is unclear. This CDR3 has 14 residues. Trimming stripped 0 bases from V and 9 bases from J, with 11 bases between. Germline CDR1 and CDR2: SEHNR and FQNEAQ (reference sequence).

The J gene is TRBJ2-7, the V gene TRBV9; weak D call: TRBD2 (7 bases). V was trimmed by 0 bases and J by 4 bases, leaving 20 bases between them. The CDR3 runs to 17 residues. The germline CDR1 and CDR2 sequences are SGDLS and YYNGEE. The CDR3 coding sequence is TGTGCCAGCAGCGTAGGCGGGGGTGTTGGACAGCGATACGAGCAGTACTTC. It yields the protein CASSVGGGVGQRYEQYF. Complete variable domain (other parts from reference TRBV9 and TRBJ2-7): DSGVTQTPKHLITATGQRVTLRCSPRSGDLSVYWYQQSLDQGLQFLIQYYNGEERAKGNILERFSAQQFPDLHSELNLSSLELGDSALYFCASSVGGGVGQRYEQYFGPGTRLTVT.

Here the CDR3 DNA reads TGTGCCAGCAAGGACACCTACTACGAGCAGTACTTC. It is translated as CASKDTYYEQYF. The V gene is TRBV2, the J gene TRBJ2-7, with D perhaps matching TRBD1 (5 bases). Trimming removed 7 bases from V and 3 bases from J, with 10 bases in between. The CDR3 sequence is 12 residues long. Per germline, CDR1 SNHLY and CDR2 FYNNEI.

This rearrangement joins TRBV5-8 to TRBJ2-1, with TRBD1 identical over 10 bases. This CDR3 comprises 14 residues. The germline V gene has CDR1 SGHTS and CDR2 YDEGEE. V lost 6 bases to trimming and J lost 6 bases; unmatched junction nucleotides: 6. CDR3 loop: CASNRGTGVNEQFF. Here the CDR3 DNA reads TGTGCCAGCAACCGCGGGACAGGGGTCAATGAGCAGTTCTTC.

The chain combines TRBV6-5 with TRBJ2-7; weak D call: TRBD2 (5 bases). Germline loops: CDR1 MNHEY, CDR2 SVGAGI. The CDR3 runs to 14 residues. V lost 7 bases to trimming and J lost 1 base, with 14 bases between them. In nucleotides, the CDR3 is TGTGCCAGCAAGGAGCGGATGGGTTCCTACGAGCAGTACTTC. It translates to CASKERMGSYEQYF.

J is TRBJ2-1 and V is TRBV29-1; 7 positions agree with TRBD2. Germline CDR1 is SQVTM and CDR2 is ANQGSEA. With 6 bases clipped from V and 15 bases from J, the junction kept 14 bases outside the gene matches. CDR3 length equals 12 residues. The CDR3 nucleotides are TGCAGCGTCAAGACTAGCTCCTTTGAACCGTTCTTC. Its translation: CSVKTSSFEPFF.

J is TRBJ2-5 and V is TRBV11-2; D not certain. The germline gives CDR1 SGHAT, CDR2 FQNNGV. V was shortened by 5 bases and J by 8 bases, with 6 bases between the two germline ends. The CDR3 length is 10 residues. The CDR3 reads CASSGLTQYF. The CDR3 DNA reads TGTGCCAGCAGCGGGCTTACCCAGTACTTC.